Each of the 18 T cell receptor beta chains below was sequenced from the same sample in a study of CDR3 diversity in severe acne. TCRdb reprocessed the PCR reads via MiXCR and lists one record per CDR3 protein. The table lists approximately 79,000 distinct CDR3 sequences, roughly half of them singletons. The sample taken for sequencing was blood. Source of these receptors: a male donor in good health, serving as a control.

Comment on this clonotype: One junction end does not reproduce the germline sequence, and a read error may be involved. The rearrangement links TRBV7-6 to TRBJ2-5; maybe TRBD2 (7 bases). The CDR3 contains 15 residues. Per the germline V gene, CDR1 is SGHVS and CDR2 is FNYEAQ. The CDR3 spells CASSLLARGGETQYF. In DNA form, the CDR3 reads TGCGCCAGCAGCTTACTAGCGAGAGGGGGAGAGACCCAGTACTTC.

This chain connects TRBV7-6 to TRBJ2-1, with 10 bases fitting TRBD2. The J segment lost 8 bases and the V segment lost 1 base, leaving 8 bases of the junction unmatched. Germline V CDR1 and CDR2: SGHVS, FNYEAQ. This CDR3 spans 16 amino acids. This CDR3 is CASSLVASGGGDEQFF. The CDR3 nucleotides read TGTGCCAGCAGCTTAGTGGCTAGCGGGGGCGGCGATGAGCAGTTCTTC.

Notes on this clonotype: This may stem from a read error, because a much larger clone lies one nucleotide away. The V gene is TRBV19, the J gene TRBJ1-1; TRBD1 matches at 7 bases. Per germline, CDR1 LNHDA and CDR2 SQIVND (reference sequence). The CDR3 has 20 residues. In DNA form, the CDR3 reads TGTGCCAGTAGTGCGGTCAGACAGGGCTCTAGGGCCTGGGTGAACACTGGAGCTTTCTTT. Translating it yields CASSAVRQGSRAWVNTGAFF.

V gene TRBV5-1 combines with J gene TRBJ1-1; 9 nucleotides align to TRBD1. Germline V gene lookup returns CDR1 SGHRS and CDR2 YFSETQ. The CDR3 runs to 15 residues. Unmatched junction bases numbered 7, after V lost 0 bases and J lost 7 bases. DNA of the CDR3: TGCGCCAGCAGCTTGGAACAGGGGGCTAGAAGTGAAGCTTTCTTT. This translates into CASSLEQGARSEAFF.

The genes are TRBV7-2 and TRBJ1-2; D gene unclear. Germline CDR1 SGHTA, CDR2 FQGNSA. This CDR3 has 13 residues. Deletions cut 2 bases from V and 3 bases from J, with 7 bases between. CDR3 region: CASSLLNDYGYTF. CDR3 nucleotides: TGTGCCAGCAGCTTACTCAACGACTATGGCTACACCTTC. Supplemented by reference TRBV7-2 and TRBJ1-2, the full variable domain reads GAGVSQSPSNKVTEKGKDVELRCDPISGHTALYWYRQSLGQGLEFLIYFQGNSAPDKSGLPSDRFSAERTGGSVSTLTIQRTQQEDSAVYLCASSLLNDYGYTFGSGTRLTVV.

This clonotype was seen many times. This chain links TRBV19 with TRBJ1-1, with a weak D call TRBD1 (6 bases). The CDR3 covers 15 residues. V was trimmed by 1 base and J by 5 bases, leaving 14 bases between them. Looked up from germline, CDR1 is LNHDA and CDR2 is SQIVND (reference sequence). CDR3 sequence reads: CASSIGGGGRTEAFF. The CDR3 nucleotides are TGTGCCAGTAGTATAGGCGGCGGGGGCCGGACTGAAGCTTTCTTT.

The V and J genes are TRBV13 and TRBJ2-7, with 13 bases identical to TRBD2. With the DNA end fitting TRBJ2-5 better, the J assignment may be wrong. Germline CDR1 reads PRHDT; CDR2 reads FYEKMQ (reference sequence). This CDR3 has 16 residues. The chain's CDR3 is CASSPSLAGGAETQYF. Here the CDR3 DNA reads TGTGCCAGCAGCCCCTCACTAGCGGGAGGGGCAGAGACCCAGTACTTC.

The CDR3 region is CASSLYIGHREETQYF. The CDR3 DNA sequence: TGTGCCAGCAGCTTGTATATAGGGCACCGAGAAGAGACCCAGTACTTC. The chain recombines TRBV5-8 with TRBJ2-5, with D unresolved. Germline CDR1 and CDR2: SGHTS and YDEGEE. The germline V and J ends were trimmed by 1 base and 3 bases, with 16 bases remaining between them. This CDR3 spans 16 amino acids.

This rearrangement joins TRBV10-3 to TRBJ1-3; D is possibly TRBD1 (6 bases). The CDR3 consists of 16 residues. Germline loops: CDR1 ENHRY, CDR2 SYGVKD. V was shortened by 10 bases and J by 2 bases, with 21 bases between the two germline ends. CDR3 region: CASSRNTGLTGNTIYF. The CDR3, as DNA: TGTGCCAGCAGCCGGAACACAGGGCTGACTGGAAACACCATATATTTT.

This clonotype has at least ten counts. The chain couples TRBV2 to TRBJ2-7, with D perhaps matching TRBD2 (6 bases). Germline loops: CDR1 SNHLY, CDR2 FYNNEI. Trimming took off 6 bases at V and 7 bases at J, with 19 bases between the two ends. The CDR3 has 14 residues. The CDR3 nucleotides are TGTGCCAGCAGCCTAGAAGCCCGGGAGAGTGAGCAGTACTTC. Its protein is CASSLEARESEQYF.

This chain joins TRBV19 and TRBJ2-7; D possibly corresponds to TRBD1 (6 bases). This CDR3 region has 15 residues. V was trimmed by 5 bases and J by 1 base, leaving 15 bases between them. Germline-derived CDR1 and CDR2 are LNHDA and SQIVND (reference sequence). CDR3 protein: CASSPSQTGSYEQYF. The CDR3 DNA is TGTGCCAGTAGTCCCTCACAGACAGGTTCCTACGAGCAGTACTTC.

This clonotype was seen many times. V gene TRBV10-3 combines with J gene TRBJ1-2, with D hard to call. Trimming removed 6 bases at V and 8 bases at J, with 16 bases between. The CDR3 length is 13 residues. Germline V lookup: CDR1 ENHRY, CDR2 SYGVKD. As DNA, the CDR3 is TGTGCCATCAGCGGTTACCGGGGTGACGGCTACACCTTC. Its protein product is CAISGYRGDGYTF.

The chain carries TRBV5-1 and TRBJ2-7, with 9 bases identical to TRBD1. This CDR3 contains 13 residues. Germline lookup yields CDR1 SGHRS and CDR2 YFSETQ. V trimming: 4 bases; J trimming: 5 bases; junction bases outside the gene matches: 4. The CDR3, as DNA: TGCGCCAGCAGCGGGGGACAGGGACACGAGCAGTACTTC. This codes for CASSGGQGHEQYF. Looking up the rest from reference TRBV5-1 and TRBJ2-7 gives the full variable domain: KAGVTQTPRYLIKTRGQQVTLSCSPISGHRSVSWYQQTPGQGLQFLFEYFSETQRNKGNFPGRFSGRQFSNSRSEMNVSTLELGDSALYLCASSGGQGHEQYFGPGTRLTVT.

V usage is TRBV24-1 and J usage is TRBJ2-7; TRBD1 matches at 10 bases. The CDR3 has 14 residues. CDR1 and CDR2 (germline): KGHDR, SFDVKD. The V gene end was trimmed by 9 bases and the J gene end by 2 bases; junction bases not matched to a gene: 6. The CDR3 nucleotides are TGTGCCACCCGGGGACAGGGGTCGCCCTACGAGCAGTACTTC. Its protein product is CATRGQGSPYEQYF.

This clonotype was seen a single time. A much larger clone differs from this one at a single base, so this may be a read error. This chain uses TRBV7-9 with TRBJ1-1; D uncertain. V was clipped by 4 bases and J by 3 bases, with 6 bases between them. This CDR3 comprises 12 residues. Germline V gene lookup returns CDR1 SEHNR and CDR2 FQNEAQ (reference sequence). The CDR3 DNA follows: TGTGCCAGCAGCTCAGTTGACACTGAAGCTTTCTTT. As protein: CASSSVDTEAFF.

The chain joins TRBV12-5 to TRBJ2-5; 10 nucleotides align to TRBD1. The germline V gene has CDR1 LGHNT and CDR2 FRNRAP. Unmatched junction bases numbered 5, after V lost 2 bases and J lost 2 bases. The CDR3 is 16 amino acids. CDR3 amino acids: CASGLIVGQGQETQYF. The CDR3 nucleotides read TGTGCTAGTGGTTTGATAGTGGGACAGGGGCAAGAGACCCAGTACTTC.

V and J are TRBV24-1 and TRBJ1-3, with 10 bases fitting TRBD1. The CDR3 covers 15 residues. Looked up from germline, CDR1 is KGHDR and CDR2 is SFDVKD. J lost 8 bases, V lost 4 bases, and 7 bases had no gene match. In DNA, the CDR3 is TGTGCCACCAGTGACGGGACAGGGGTCACGGACACCATATATTTT. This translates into CATSDGTGVTDTIYF.

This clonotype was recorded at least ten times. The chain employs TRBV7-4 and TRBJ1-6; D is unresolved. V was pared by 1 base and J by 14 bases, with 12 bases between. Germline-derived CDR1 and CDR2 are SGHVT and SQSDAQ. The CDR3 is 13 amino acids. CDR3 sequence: CASSLVPYGALHF. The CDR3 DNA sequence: TGTGCCAGCAGCTTAGTACCTTACGGAGCCCTCCACTTT.